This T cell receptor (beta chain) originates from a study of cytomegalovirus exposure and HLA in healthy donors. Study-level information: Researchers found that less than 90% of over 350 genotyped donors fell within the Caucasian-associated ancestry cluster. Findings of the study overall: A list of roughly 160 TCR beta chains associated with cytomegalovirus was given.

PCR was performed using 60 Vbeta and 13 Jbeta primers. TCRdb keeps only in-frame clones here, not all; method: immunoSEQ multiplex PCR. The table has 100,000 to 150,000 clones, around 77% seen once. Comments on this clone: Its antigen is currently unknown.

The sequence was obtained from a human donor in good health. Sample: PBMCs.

Here the CDR3 reads CASSPTTGQTNEKLFF. CDR3 DNA: TGCGCCAGCAGCCCCACGACAGGGCAAACTAATGAAAAACTGTTTTTT. The V call is TRBV5-1, the J call TRBJ1-4; 7 nucleotides agree with TRBD1. Germline loops: CDR1 SGHRS, CDR2 YFSETQ. The CDR3 loop spans 16 amino acids. V gave up 4 bases and J gave up 1 base; unmatched junction bases: 7.